In its sample, the clone carrying this T cell receptor (beta chain) was seen a few times. No antigen is known for it. The germline gives CDR1 SGDLS, CDR2 YYNGEE. CDR3 length: 15 amino acids. Trimming cost V 4 bases and J 3 bases; bases outside gene matches: 6. This sample is drawn from a study of post-analysis software for immune sequencing data. Study-wide context: Included courses were relapsing-remitting and secondary progressive multiple sclerosis; progressive-relapsing multiple sclerosis was also included. Study-wide results and limits: A significant reduction in normalized Chao1 diversity was observed in multiple sclerosis patients versus controls. Under F measure analysis, samples from one preparation batch co-clustered strongly. Included in a set of 5 or 6 TRBV segments more frequent in patients than controls were TRBV5-6, TRBV5-1 and TRBV20-1.

The authors incorporated unique molecular identifiers into the TCR beta cDNA libraries. The source material, 1 to 10 million T cells, gave rise to roughly 500,000 cDNA molecules. Using its own MiXCR run on the PCR reads, TCRdb lists one record per CDR3 protein. The table has about 540,000 distinct CDR3 sequences, 34% seen once. The receptor's source is a girl under 18 with multiple sclerosis. The sample consisted of blood. The chain carries TRBV9 and TRBJ1-4, with 7 bases that match TRBD1. The CDR3 here is CASSLDRAANEKLFF. The CDR3 nucleotides read TGTGCCAGCAGCCTCGACAGGGCAGCTAATGAAAAACTGTTTTTT.